This TCR beta chain was documented in a study of T cells in Graves' hyperthyroidism and ophthalmopathy. As for the study in general: It was at initial diagnosis, before any treatment, that peripheral blood was collected.

Trimming removed 1 base at V and 5 bases at J, with 3 bases between. The CDR3 totals 12 residues. There were TCR beta CDR3 regions amplified from RNA transcripts. Carried out on the TCR CDR3, a first-round RT-PCR used the HTBI primer set. TCRdb reprocessed the multiplex PCR reads via MiXCR and lists one record per CDR3 protein. Here the sample spans roughly 500,000 distinct CDR3 sequences, about 24% being singletons. The study left out patients who had uncontrolled infection, other autoimmune disease, pregnancy or lactation. Worth noting for this clonotype: What it binds is not known.

Study-wide results and caveats: Prediction of ophthalmopathy progression came a median approximately 7 months pre-onset.

This TCR derives from a woman younger than 45 with Graves' ophthalmopathy. The rearrangement joins TRBV12-3 or TRBV12-4 to TRBJ1-3, with D hard to call. The sequencing input was blood. The CDR3 sequence is CASSLGRNTIYF. In nucleotides, the CDR3 is TGTGCCAGCAGTTTAGGTCGAAACACCATATATTTT.